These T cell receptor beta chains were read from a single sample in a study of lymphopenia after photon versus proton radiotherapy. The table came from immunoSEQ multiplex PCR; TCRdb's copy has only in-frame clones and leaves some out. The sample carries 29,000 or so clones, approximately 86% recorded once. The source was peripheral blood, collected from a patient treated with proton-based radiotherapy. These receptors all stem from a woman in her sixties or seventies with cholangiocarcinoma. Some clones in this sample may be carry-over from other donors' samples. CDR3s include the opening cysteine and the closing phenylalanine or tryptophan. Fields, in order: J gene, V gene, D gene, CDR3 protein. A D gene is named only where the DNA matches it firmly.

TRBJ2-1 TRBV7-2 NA CASSLVGTSSYNEQFF
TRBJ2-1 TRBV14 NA CASSHLPGVESYNEQFF
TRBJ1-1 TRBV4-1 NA CASSRMGADTEAFF
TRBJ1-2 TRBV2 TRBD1 CASSGQENYGYTF
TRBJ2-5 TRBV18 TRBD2 CASSLAGGRETQYF
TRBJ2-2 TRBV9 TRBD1 CASSVGQGHTGELFF
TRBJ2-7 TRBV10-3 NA CAISESMGVYEQYF
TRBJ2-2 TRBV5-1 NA CASSFTGETGELFF
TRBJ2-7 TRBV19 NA CASSPKGDEQYF
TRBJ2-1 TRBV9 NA CASSVEVGARNEQFF
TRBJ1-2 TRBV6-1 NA CASSVQAENYGYTF
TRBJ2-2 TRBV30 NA CAWSVRVAPGELFF
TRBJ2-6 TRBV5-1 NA CASSLDRGNSGANVLTF
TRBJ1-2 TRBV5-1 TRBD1 CASSSVSGTGILNYGYTF
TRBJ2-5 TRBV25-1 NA CASRAPGQAVTQYF
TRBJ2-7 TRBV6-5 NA CASSSLGGIHF
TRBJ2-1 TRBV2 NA CASILGPSEQFF
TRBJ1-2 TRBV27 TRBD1 CASSPLDRSSYGYTF
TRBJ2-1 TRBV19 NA CASSTLEGFYNEQFF
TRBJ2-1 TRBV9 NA CASSRIGGSYNEQFF
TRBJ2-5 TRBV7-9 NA CASSLGLSRGETQYF
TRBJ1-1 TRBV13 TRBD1 CASSLIGDRVNTEAFF
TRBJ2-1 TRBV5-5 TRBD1 CASSLRTGSGEQFF
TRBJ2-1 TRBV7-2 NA CASSLVGYEQFF
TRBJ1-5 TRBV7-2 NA CASSLASQSNQPQHF
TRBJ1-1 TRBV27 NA CASSLMGTAEAFF